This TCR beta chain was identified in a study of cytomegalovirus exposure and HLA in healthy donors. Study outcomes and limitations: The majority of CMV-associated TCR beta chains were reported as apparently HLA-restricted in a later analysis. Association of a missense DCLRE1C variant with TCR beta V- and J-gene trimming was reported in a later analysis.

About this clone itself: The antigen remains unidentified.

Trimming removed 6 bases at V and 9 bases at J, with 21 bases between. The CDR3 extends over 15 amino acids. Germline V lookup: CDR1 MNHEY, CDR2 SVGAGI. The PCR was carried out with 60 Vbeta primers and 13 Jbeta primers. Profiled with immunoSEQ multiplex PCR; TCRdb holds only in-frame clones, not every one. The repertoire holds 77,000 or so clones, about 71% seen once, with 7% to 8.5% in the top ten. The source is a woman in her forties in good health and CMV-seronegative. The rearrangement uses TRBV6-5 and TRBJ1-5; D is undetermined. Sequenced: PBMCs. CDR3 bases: TGTGCCAGCAGACCCCGGGGAGGCGGAGTTAGGCCCCAGCATTTT. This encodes CASRPRGGGVRPQHF.